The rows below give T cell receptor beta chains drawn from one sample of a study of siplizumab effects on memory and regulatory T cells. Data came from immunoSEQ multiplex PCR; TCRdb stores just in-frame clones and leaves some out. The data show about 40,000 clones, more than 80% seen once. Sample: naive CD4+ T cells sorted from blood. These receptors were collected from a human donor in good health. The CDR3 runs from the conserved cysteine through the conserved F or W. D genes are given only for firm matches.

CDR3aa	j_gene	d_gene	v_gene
CASSLGPSGNYGETQYF	TRBJ2-5	TRBD2	TRBV5-1
CSVEASPSGGVRNEQFF	TRBJ2-1	TRBD2	TRBV29-1
CASSSETYSGDNEQFF	TRBJ2-1	.	TRBV7-7
CASSPSLAQSTDTQYF	TRBJ2-3	.	TRBV18
CAIRYGSDGYTF	TRBJ1-2	.	TRBV10-3
CASSAGTANTGELFF	TRBJ2-2	.	TRBV2
CASGGSYEQYF	TRBJ2-7	.	TRBV10-2
CASRHPFLASTSHEQYF	TRBJ2-7	.	TRBV2
CASSVQGGNQPQHF	TRBJ1-5	.	TRBV6-4
CASSENNYGYTF	TRBJ1-2	.	TRBV2
CASSSDRVGSYNEQFF	TRBJ2-1	TRBD1	TRBV11-2
CASSLAEGAGTEAFF	TRBJ1-1	TRBD1	TRBV7-9
CASSLKDRASGNTIYF	TRBJ1-3	TRBD1	TRBV5-6
CASSQDQWDRVPNYGYTF	TRBJ1-2	TRBD1	TRBV4-1
CASTKAPAHYGYTF	TRBJ1-2	.	TRBV9
CASSLPLYYEQYF	TRBJ2-7	.	TRBV5-6
CATSRDQVQGATGELFF	TRBJ2-2	TRBD1	TRBV15
CASSSPGLSSYNEQFF	TRBJ2-1	TRBD2	TRBV11-2
CASSPGGSSYEQYF	TRBJ2-7	.	TRBV7-9
CASSPRGSGTLDTQYF	TRBJ2-3	TRBD2	TRBV7-9
CASSVASGGTGTGELFF	TRBJ2-2	TRBD2	TRBV2
CASSQDRRRQETQYF	TRBJ2-5	.	TRBV4-1
CASSHLALYNEQFF	TRBJ2-1	.	TRBV14
CASSSRMNTGELFF	TRBJ2-2	.	TRBV5-1
CASSTGAWGTGELFF	TRBJ2-2	.	TRBV19
CAWSPLQGLGTKNIQYF	TRBJ2-4	.	TRBV30
CASSLREVSNQPQHF	TRBJ1-5	.	TRBV5-6
CASSEQEPVRYEQYF	TRBJ2-7	.	TRBV2
CASSLGWASSGANVLTF	TRBJ2-6	.	TRBV11-2
CASSGFMNTEAFF	TRBJ1-1	.	TRBV2
CAWGRGSADEQYF	TRBJ2-7	TRBD1	TRBV30
CASSAPERAGRWDTQYF	TRBJ2-3	TRBD2	TRBV5-6
CAIGRAGENEQFF	TRBJ2-1	TRBD2	TRBV10-3
CASSLVGLAGLSTDTQYF	TRBJ2-3	TRBD2	TRBV7-9
CASSRGQQGEQYF	TRBJ2-7	TRBD1	TRBV6-5
CASSLSRNTEAFF	TRBJ1-1	.	TRBV27
CASSSSRGNSPLHF	TRBJ1-6	.	TRBV7-1
CASSSGTGGSLGGNTIYF	TRBJ1-3	TRBD1	TRBV19
CAIGRQGASTEAFF	TRBJ1-1	TRBD1	TRBV10-3
CASSNRLASETGELFF	TRBJ2-2	TRBD2	TRBV6-6
CASSPGLAPLNEQFF	TRBJ2-1	TRBD2	TRBV5-4
CASSPFEQPQHF	TRBJ1-5	.	TRBV6-6
CASSIVSTISGANVLTF	TRBJ2-6	.	TRBV19
CASSPISGNTIYF	TRBJ1-3	.	TRBV7-9
CASMGTSGDTQYF	TRBJ2-3	TRBD2	TRBV5-4
CASSPWEGAEAFF	TRBJ1-1	.	TRBV7-3
CASSQVGLNNQPQHF	TRBJ1-5	.	TRBV4-1
CASSYGGQADYGYTF	TRBJ1-2	.	TRBV6-5
CASSLLGQGNYGYTF	TRBJ1-2	TRBD1	TRBV9
CASSVEPVSSYEQYF	TRBJ2-7	.	TRBV9
CASSDRTYGYTF	TRBJ1-2	.	TRBV6-1
CASRPTAGWGETQYF	TRBJ2-5	.	TRBV7-2